Below are 25 T cell receptor beta chains sequenced from a single sample in a study of a mutant IDH1 vaccine in newly diagnosed glioma. For these receptors, no antigen is known. TCRdb's table, derived via immunoSEQ multiplex PCR, lists solely in-frame clones and lacks some. The data show about 28,000 clones, approximately 88% seen once. Time point indicated: week 5, during vaccination. Vaccination comprised doses that each held 300 ug of mutant IDH1 20-mer peptide, plus topical imiquimod. Sequencing used PBMCs, obtained from a glioma patient whose treatment included an IDH1 peptide vaccine. The source of these receptors is a man aged 18 to 29 with glioma.

This sequence joins TRBV27 and TRBJ2-5, with 11 bases that match TRBD2. Germline V gives CDR1 MNHEY, CDR2 SMNVEV (reference sequence). Trimming took 0 bases from V and 5 from J; bases not matched to a gene: 5. This CDR3 is built from 16 residues. The CDR3 loop is CASSLSSGTSGETQYF. Here the CDR3 DNA reads TGTGCCAGCAGTTTATCGAGCGGGACTAGCGGTGAGACCCAGTACTTC.

The table lists this clone with a few counts. The chain combines TRBV29-1 with TRBJ2-1; D is possibly TRBD2 (5 bases). Germline CDR1 reads SQVTM; CDR2 reads ANQGSEA. The CDR3 covers 13 residues. The V end was cut by 4 bases, the J end by 4 bases, with 11 bases between. CDR3 residues: CSVAAEPYNEQFF. The CDR3 nucleotides read TGCAGCGTTGCAGCGGAGCCTTACAATGAGCAGTTCTTC.

CDR3 coding DNA: TGTGCCAGCAGCAATGTCGCTGGGTCCGGGGAGCTGTTTTTT. Residues: CASSNVAGSGELFF. This rearrangement joins TRBV7-9 to TRBJ2-2; D gene uncertain. The CDR3 covers 14 residues. Germline values: CDR1 SEHNR, CDR2 FQNEAQ (reference sequence). The V gene lost 5 bases and the J gene lost 6 bases, with 13 bases spanning the gap.

For this clone: The sample carries other DNA sequences with the same CDR3. CDR3 nucleotide sequence: TGTGCCAGCAGCTTAGAGGGCCTCGTTTTCTATGGCTACACCTTC. Translating it yields CASSLEGLVFYGYTF. The chain recombines TRBV7-2 with TRBJ1-2; D is uncertain. CDR1 and CDR2 (germline): SGHTA, FQGNSA. This CDR3 is built from 15 residues. V lost 1 base to trimming and J lost 4 bases, with 13 bases between them.

The chain employs TRBV5-1 and TRBJ2-5; D might be TRBD1 or TRBD2, each matching 5 bases. This CDR3 has 13 amino acids. The germline V and J ends were trimmed by 0 bases and 2 bases, with 5 bases remaining between them. Germline values: CDR1 SGHRS, CDR2 YFSETQ. The CDR3, as DNA: TGCGCCAGCAGCTTGGGGGGGCAAGAGACCCAGTACTTC. Translated, it gives CASSLGGQETQYF.

The chain employs TRBV7-8 and TRBJ2-1; the match to TRBD2 covers 15 bases. V lost 5 bases and J lost 3; bases outside the gene matches: 8. Germline CDR1 is SGHVS and CDR2 is FQNEAQ. The CDR3 consists of 18 residues. CDR3 amino acids: CASSTRTSGRALYNEQFF. The DNA for the CDR3 is TGTGCCAGCAGCACCCGGACTAGCGGGAGGGCCCTCTACAATGAGCAGTTCTTC.

The chain has TRBV2 and TRBJ2-3; TRBD1 matches 7 bases. There are 14 residues in the CDR3. Germline CDR1 and CDR2: SNHLY and FYNNEI. V shed 6 bases, J shed 0 bases, and the junction held 3 bases outside the gene matches. The CDR3 spells CASRTGQSTDTQYF. DNA of the CDR3: TGTGCCAGCAGAACGGGACAGAGCACAGATACGCAGTATTTT.

CDR3 loop: CRSSGSEQFF. In nucleotides, the CDR3 is TGCAGGAGTAGCGGGAGCGAGCAGTTCTTC. This chain joins TRBV20-1 and TRBJ2-1; 9 bases are a match to TRBD2. CDR1 is DFQATT and CDR2 is SNEGSKA in the germline V gene (reference sequence). The CDR3 length is 10 residues.

The chain is built from TRBV6-5 and TRBJ1-1, with D possibly matching TRBD1 (5 bases). CDR3 length: 15 amino acids. CDR1 and CDR2 from the germline V gene are MNHEY and SVGAGI. Deletions cut 7 bases from V and 1 base from J, with 16 bases between. In DNA, the CDR3 is TGTGCCAGCATACCCCCCGGGACGGGGAACACTGAAGCTTTCTTT. Protein: CASIPPGTGNTEAFF.

The V gene is TRBV19, the J gene TRBJ2-1, with 13 bases aligning to TRBD2. Germline-derived CDR1 and CDR2 are LNHDA and SQIVND (reference sequence). V was clipped by 0 bases and J by 7 bases; unmatched bases: 9. The CDR3 contains 18 residues. CDR3 amino acids: CASSIDGPTSGRLNEQFF. CDR3 bases: TGTGCCAGTAGTATAGATGGCCCGACTAGCGGGAGGCTGAATGAGCAGTTCTTC.

The chain uses TRBV29-1 and TRBJ2-7, with D tentatively TRBD1 (5 bases). In germline, CDR1 is SQVTM, CDR2 ANQGSEA. Trimming removed 0 bases at V and 2 bases at J, with 8 bases between. There are 13 residues in the CDR3. In DNA, the CDR3 is TGCAGCGTTGAAGATGGGGCTCCCTACGAGCAGTACTTC. This codes for CSVEDGAPYEQYF.

The rearrangement joins TRBV29-1 to TRBJ2-1; 7 bases map to TRBD2. CDR1 is SQVTM, CDR2 ANQGSEA, per germline. V lost 2 bases and J lost 0; bases outside the gene matches: 4. CDR3 length equals 15 residues. This CDR3 is CSVERGESSYNEQFF. CDR3 in DNA: TGCAGCGTTGAACGGGGGGAGAGCTCCTACAATGAGCAGTTCTTC.

The V gene is TRBV6-5, the J gene TRBJ1-2; possible D gene TRBD1, 5 bases. V lost 5 bases and J lost 7, with 17 bases in between. The CDR3 sequence is 14 residues long. CDR1 and CDR2 (germline): MNHEY, SVGAGI. In nucleotides, the CDR3 is TGTGCCAGCAGTGAAACCACAGGTTTAGCTGGCTACACCTTC. Protein: CASSETTGLAGYTF.

The chain couples TRBV7-2 to TRBJ2-5; D is possibly TRBD2 (6 bases). The CDR3 is made up of 14 amino acids. Germline CDR1 and CDR2: SGHTA and FQGNSA. V lost 0 bases, J lost 5 bases, and 10 bases lay in between. This CDR3 reads CASSLAGGGETQYF. The CDR3 coding sequence is TGTGCCAGCAGCTTAGCGGGAGGAGGGGAGACCCAGTACTTC.

This chain connects TRBV9 to TRBJ2-3; D is perhaps TRBD2 (5 bases). Deletions cut 2 bases from V and 0 bases from J, with 28 bases between. The CDR3 consists of 21 residues. Per the germline V gene, CDR1 is SGDLS and CDR2 is YYNGEE. The CDR3 DNA is TGTGCCAGCAGCGTGGGGTTGGGAGCGCTTCAACCCTTCACCAGCACAGATACGCAGTATTTT. Translated: CASSVGLGALQPFTSTDTQYF.

The V call is TRBV10-3, the J call TRBJ1-2; a possible D gene is TRBD1 (6 bases). Germline V gene sequence: CDR1 ENHRY, CDR2 SYGVKD. This CDR3 has 14 residues. The V and J ends lost 4 bases and 4 bases respectively, with 13 bases between them. As DNA, the CDR3 is TGTGCCATCAGTGGAACAGGGAAGTCCTATGGCTACACCTTC. It codes for CAISGTGKSYGYTF.

This clone has just a few counts. The rearrangement links TRBV9 to TRBJ1-1, with D perhaps TRBD1 (6 bases). Germline V gene lookup returns CDR1 SGDLS and CDR2 YYNGEE. Trimming took 6 bases from V and 0 from J, leaving 15 bases between them. The CDR3 is made up of 15 amino acids. The CDR3 reads CASNPGGNLNTEAFF. CDR3 in DNA: TGTGCCAGCAATCCGGGGGGCAACTTGAACACTGAAGCTTTCTTT.

The chain employs TRBV27 and TRBJ2-7; D gene ambiguous. The CDR3 contains 14 residues. The V gene lost 3 bases and the J gene lost 0 bases, with 9 bases spanning the gap. Germline lookup yields CDR1 MNHEY and CDR2 SMNVEV (reference sequence). The CDR3 coding sequence is TGTGCCAGCAGTTTGGGCAGGAACTCCTACGAGCAGTACTTC. Encoded protein: CASSLGRNSYEQYF.

The rearrangement joins TRBV6-1 to TRBJ1-1; D may be TRBD1 (5 bases). Germline V gene sequence: CDR1 MNHNS, CDR2 SASEGT. This CDR3 region has 16 residues. Trimming cost V 1 base and J 4 bases, with 16 bases left between them. CDR3 region: CASSEVNPGGRTEAFF. DNA for the CDR3: TGTGCCAGCAGTGAAGTCAACCCGGGGGGTCGCACTGAAGCTTTCTTT.

J is TRBJ1-1 and V is TRBV30, with 7 bases fitting TRBD1. The CDR3 totals 16 residues. Germline-derived CDR1 and CDR2 are GTSNPN and SVGIG (reference sequence). J was trimmed by 0 bases and V by 4 bases; bases with no gene match: 11. The CDR3 loop reads CAWTRRTGMMNTEAFF. CDR3 nucleotides: TGTGCCTGGACCCGTCGGACAGGCATGATGAACACTGAAGCTTTCTTT.

The V and J genes are TRBV5-4 and TRBJ2-2; D remains unclear. CDR1 and CDR2 from the germline V gene are SGHNT and YYREEE (reference sequence). The CDR3 covers 14 residues. Trimming cost V 0 bases and J 1 base, with 4 bases left between them. The CDR3 nucleotides read TGTGCCAGCAGCTTGGGACAGAACACCGGGGAGCTGTTTTTT. Its translation: CASSLGQNTGELFF.

This chain uses TRBV15 with TRBJ1-5; TRBD1 might be the D (5 bases). This CDR3 contains 16 residues. The germline V and J ends were trimmed by 0 bases and 0 bases, with 9 bases remaining between them. The germline V gene has CDR1 LNHNV and CDR2 YYDKDF (reference sequence). DNA for the CDR3: TGTGCCACCAGCAGAGACAGGGTCTTTAGCAATCAGCCCCAGCATTTT. This translates into CATSRDRVFSNQPQHF.

This chain joins TRBV19 and TRBJ1-1, with D possibly matching TRBD1 (5 bases). Germline assignment: CDR1 LNHDA and CDR2 SQIVND (reference sequence). With 6 bases removed from V and 5 bases from J, the gap between germline ends came to 13 bases. The CDR3 covers 13 residues. CDR3 bases: TGTGCCAGTAGGGGGACCCCTGGGACTGAAGCTTTCTTT. It codes for CASRGTPGTEAFF.

This clone has only one observation. The rearrangement uses TRBV10-3 and TRBJ1-5; perhaps TRBD1 as D (5 bases). The V and J ends lost 11 bases and 0 bases respectively, with 11 bases between them. The germline gives CDR1 ENHRY, CDR2 SYGVKD. CDR3 length equals 13 residues. CDR3 coding DNA: TGTGCCTCGGGGGGGAATAGCAATCAGCCCCAGCATTTT. Amino acid sequence: CASGGNSNQPQHF.

The chain is built from TRBV7-9 and TRBJ2-7; 7 bases map to TRBD1. CDR1 SEHNR and CDR2 FQNEAQ come from the germline V gene (reference sequence). The ends lost 5 bases at V and 4 bases at J; junction bases unmatched: 5. CDR3 size: 13 residues. This CDR3 is CASSTGQTYEQYF. In DNA, the CDR3 is TGTGCCAGCAGCACGGGACAGACGTACGAGCAGTACTTC.